This T cell receptor (beta chain) originates from a study of post-analysis software for immune sequencing data. The overall study: Some patients lacked subtype; others had relapsing-remitting, secondary progressive or progressive-relapsing disease. Findings and limits, study-wide: Among multiple sclerosis patients, normalized Chao1 diversity was significantly below that of controls. F measure clustering grouped samples strongly by preparation batch. The study found TRBV5-6, TRBV5-1 and TRBV20-1 among five or six TRBV segments more frequent in patients than controls.

Every TCR beta cDNA library bore unique molecular identifiers. The T cell input of 1 to 10 million gave roughly 0.5 million cDNA molecules. Each CDR3 protein gets one entry after TCRdb re-called the PCR reads with MiXCR. The sample holds approximately 160,000 distinct CDR3 sequences, approximately 28% seen once. V was clipped by 0 bases and J by 0 bases, with 6 bases between them. The CDR3 is 15 residues long. CDR1 is GTSNPN, CDR2 SVGIG, per germline (reference sequence). A note on this clonotype: Its antigen is not identified.

This TCR was sampled from a girl under 18 with multiple sclerosis. This chain uses TRBV30 with TRBJ2-6; no clear D gene. Sequencing was carried out using blood. CDR3 coding DNA: TGTGCCTGGAGTGTCGGATTCTCTGGGGCCAACGTCCTGACTTTC. It translates to CAWSVGFSGANVLTF.